This TCR beta chain emerged from a study of human T cells and chemical hapten exposure. One entry per CDR3 protein, called by TCRdb with MiXCR from the RACE reads. The sample shows 85,000 to 95,000 distinct CDR3 sequences, 11% of them seen only once. This CDR3 is built from 14 residues. CDR1 is MNHEY and CDR2 is SVGAGI in the germline V gene. V gave up 2 bases and J gave up 8 bases; unmatched junction bases: 8. Documented time point: patch test 2, 6 weeks after DPC sensitization. This sample's treatment: therapeutic diphenylcyclopropenone sensitization with weekly scalp DPC. This sequence originates from a man between 40 and 49 years old with alopecia areata. Some clones in this sample may be carry-over from other donors' samples. The chain uses TRBV6-5 and TRBJ1-1; 7 bases agree with TRBD1. The material sequenced was whole blood, taken in connection with sensitization to the hapten diphenylcyclopropenone (DPC). CDR3 DNA: TGTGCCAGCAGTTACAAAGACAGGGCAACAGAAGCTTTCTTT. This codes for CASSYKDRATEAFF.